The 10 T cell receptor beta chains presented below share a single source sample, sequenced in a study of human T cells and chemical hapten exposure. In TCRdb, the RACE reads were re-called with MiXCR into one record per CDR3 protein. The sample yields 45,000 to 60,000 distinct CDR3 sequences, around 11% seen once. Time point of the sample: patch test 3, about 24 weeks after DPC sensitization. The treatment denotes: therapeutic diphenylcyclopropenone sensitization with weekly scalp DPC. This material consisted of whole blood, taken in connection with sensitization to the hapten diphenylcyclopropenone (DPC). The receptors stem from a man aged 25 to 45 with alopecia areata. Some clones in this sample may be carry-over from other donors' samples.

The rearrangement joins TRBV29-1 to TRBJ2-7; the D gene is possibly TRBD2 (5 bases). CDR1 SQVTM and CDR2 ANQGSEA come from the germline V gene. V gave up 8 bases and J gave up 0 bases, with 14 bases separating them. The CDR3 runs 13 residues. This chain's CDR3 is CSYTAESSYEQYF. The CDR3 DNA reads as TGCAGCTATACAGCGGAGAGCTCCTACGAGCAGTACTTC.

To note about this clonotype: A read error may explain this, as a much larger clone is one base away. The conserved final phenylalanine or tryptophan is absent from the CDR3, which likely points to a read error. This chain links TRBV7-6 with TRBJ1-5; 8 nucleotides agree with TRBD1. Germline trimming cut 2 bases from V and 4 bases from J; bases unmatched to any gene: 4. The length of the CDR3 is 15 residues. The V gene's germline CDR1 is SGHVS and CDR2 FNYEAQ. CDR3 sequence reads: CASSLRTGINQPQHL. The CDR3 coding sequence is TGTGCCAGCAGCTTACGGACAGGGATAAATCAGCCCCAGCATCTT.

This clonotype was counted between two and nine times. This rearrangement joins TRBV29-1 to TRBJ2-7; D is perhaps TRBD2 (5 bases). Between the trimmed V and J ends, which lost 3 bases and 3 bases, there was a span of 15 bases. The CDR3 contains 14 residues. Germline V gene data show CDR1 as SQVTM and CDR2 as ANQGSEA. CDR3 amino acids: CSVDVPGINYEQYF. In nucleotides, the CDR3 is TGCAGCGTTGATGTGCCGGGAATAAACTACGAGCAGTACTTC.

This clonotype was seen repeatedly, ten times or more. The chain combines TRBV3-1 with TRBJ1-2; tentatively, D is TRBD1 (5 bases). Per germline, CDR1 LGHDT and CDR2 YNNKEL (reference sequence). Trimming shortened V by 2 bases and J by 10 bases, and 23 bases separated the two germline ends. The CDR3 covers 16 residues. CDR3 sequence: CASSQPLTATAIDYTF. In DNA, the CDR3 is TGTGCCAGCAGCCAACCCCTGACCGCGACAGCTATAGACTACACCTTC.

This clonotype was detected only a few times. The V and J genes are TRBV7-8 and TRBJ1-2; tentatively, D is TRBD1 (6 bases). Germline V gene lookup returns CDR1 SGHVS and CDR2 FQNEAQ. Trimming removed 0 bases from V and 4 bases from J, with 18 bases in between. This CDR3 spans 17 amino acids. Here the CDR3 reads CASSLAGGPKRGYGYTF. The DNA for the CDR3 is TGTGCCAGCAGCTTAGCAGGGGGACCTAAGAGGGGCTATGGCTACACCTTC.

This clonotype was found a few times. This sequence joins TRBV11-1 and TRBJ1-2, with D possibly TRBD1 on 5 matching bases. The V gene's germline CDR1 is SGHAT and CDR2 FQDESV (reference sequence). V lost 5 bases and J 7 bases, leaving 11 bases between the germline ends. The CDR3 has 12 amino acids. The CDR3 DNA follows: TGTGCCAGCAGCGAACGACAGTTTGGCTACACCTTC. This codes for CASSERQFGYTF.

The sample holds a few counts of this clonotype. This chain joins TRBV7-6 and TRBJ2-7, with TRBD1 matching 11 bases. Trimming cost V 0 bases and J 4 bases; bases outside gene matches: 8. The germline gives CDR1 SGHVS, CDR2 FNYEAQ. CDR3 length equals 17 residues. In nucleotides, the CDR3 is TGTGCCAGCAGCTTAGCGAAGGGGACAGGGGGAATATACGAGCAGTACTTC. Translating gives CASSLAKGTGGIYEQYF. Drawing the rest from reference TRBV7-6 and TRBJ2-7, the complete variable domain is GAGVSQSPRYKVTKRGQDVALRCDPISGHVSLYWYRQALGQGPEFLTYFNYEAQQDKSGLPNDRFSAERPEGSISTLTIQRTEQRDSAMYRCASSLAKGTGGIYEQYFGPGTRLTVT.

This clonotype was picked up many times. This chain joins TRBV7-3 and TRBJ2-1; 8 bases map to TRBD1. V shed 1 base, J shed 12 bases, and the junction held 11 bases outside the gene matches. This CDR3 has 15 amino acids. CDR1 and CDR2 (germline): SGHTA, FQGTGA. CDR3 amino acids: CASSLSSAGGARQFF. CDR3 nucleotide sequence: TGTGCCAGCAGCTTAAGTTCGGCAGGGGGCGCGAGGCAGTTCTTC.

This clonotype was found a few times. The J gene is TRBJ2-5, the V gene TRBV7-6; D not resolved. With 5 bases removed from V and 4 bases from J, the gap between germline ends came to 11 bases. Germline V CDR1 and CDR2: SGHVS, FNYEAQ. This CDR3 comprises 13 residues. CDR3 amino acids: CASSPSESETQYF. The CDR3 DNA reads TGTGCCAGCAGCCCGTCTGAGTCAGAGACCCAGTACTTC.

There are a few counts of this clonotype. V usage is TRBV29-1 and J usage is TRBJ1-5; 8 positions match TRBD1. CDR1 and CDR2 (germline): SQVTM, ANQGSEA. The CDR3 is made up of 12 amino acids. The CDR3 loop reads CRRQGSNQPQHF. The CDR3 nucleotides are TGCAGAAGACAGGGGAGCAATCAGCCCCAGCATTTT.